This TCR beta chain was sequenced during a study of T cells in Graves' hyperthyroidism and ophthalmopathy. In the case of this clonotype: Antigen: not known.

General study findings and limits: The model identified upcoming ophthalmopathy a median approximately seven months ahead of onset.

TCR beta CDR3 regions were amplified from RNA transcripts. Carried out on the TCR CDR3, a first-round RT-PCR used the HTBI primer set. TCRdb re-analysed the multiplex PCR reads in MiXCR, keeping a single row per CDR3 protein. The sample holds about 420,000 distinct CDR3 sequences, 15% to 18% seen once. The TCR comes from a woman under 30 with Graves' hyperthyroidism. The sequenced sample consisted of blood.

CDR3 nucleotide sequence: TGTGCCAGCAGCGGCAACAGGGGGACAGCCTACGAGCAGTACTTC. The encoded protein is CASSGNRGTAYEQYF. The chain has TRBV9 and TRBJ2-7, with TRBD1 matching 8 bases. The CDR3 covers 15 residues. V dropped 3 bases and J dropped 2; count of bases not matched to a gene: 7. CDR1 and CDR2 (germline): SGDLS, YYNGEE.